Sequencing of this T cell receptor (beta chain) was carried out in a study of CD8 T cells in Susac syndrome. Whole-study findings and limits: The relatively small number of individuals in the TCR sequencing and HLA analysis was acknowledged by the study.

The sequenced target, TCR beta, came from blood CD8+ and CD4+ T cells. TEMRA cells were enriched by FACS, while CD8+ and CD4+ T cells were obtained through a negative isolation that was performed magnetically. RNA in amounts of about 0.5 to 1 ug was reverse transcribed with random hexamers. Amplification of the TCR beta CDR3 was carried out by immunoSEQ multiplex PCR, which spanned a total of 54 Vbeta and 13 Jbeta segments. From the immunoSEQ multiplex PCR reads, TCRdb called clonotypes with MiXCR, one entry per CDR3 protein. The table lists approximately 100,000 distinct CDR3 sequences, roughly 90% of them singletons. Notes on this clonotype: The antigen is undetermined.

Sequencing was performed on CD8+ T cells from PBMCs. This TCR derives from a human donor in good health.

The CDR3, as DNA: TGCAGTGCTATAGCGGCCGGGACTAGCGGCTACGAGCAGTACTTC. Residues: CSAIAAGTSGYEQYF. The chain links TRBV20-1 to TRBJ2-7; 11 positions agree with TRBD2. CDR3 length: 15 amino acids. Trimming took 4 bases from V and 3 from J; bases not matched to a gene: 8. CDR1 is DFQATT and CDR2 is SNEGSKA in the germline V gene (reference sequence).